The 21 T cell receptor beta chains in this list originate from one sample, sequenced in a study of blood T cell repertoires in COVID-19. The protocol was immunoSEQ multiplex PCR, while the TCRdb copy is restricted to in-frame clones and leaves out a portion. Among roughly 250,000 clones, roughly 84% were seen once, and the ten largest hold 8.6%. The specimen sequenced was peripheral blood. The receptors come from a human donor in a cohort sampled during active COVID-19.

The chain has TRBV9 and TRBJ2-1; 12 bases map to TRBD2. The V gene's germline CDR1 is SGDLS and CDR2 YYNGEE. V was pared by 4 bases and J by 9 bases, with 8 bases of the junction left unmatched. The CDR3 extends over 15 amino acids. CDR3 loop: CASSLTSGSLGEQFF. Written as DNA, the CDR3 is TGTGCCAGCAGCCTGACTAGCGGGAGTCTCGGTGAGCAGTTCTTC. Full variable domain (remainder filled in from reference TRBV9 and TRBJ2-1): DSGVTQTPKHLITATGQRVTLRCSPRSGDLSVYWYQQSLDQGLQFLIQYYNGEERAKGNILERFSAQQFPDLHSELNLSSLELGDSALYFCASSLTSGSLGEQFFGPGTRLTVL.

CDR3 sequence reads: CASSLMAGAAPLHF. CDR3 nucleotide sequence: TGTGCCAGCAGCTTAATGGCAGGAGCGGCACCCCTCCACTTT. The V gene is TRBV11-2, the J gene TRBJ1-6; D is unresolved. Trimming removed 2 bases from V and 11 bases from J, with 13 bases in between. The CDR3 length is 14 residues. The germline CDR1 and CDR2 sequences are SGHAT and FQNNGV.

The chain is built from TRBV18 and TRBJ2-1, with a possible D match to TRBD1 (5 bases). The CDR3 is 16 amino acids. Germline-derived CDR1 and CDR2 are KGHSH and LQKENI. With 2 bases removed from V and 4 bases from J, the gap between germline ends came to 15 bases. The CDR3 DNA sequence: TGTGCCAGCTCACCATTTTTCGGACAAAATTACAATGAGCAGTTCTTC. This translates into CASSPFFGQNYNEQFF.

A note on this clone: Other DNA sequences in this specimen translate into the identical CDR3. The V and J genes are TRBV5-1 and TRBJ2-7; no clear D. Germline V gene lookup returns CDR1 SGHRS and CDR2 YFSETQ. CDR3 length equals 13 residues. Trimming pared 0 bases from V and 1 base from J, leaving 5 bases between. Here the CDR3 DNA reads TGCGCCAGCAGCTTGGCGGTTTCCTACGAGCAGTACTTC. Amino acid sequence: CASSLAVSYEQYF.

This chain connects TRBV21-1 to TRBJ2-7; the table's D call, TRBD2, has no DNA check behind it. TRBV21-1 is an annotated pseudogene. The CDR3 totals 12 residues. CDR3 sequence reads: CASTRPAGEQYF. The CDR3 DNA sequence: TGTGCCAGCACCCGGCCCGCGGGGGAGCAGTACTTC.

The chain carries TRBV7-8 and TRBJ1-5; TRBD1 agrees at 11 bases. Losses at the gene ends were 5 bases for V and 1 base for J; bases not matched to a gene: 7. This CDR3 comprises 17 residues. Germline V gene sequence: CDR1 SGHVS, CDR2 FQNEAQ. For the CDR3, the DNA is TGTGCCAGCAGCCAGGACAGGGGGCGCGGAAGCAATCAGCCCCAGCATTTT. Its translation: CASSQDRGRGSNQPQHF.

The V and J genes are TRBV28 and TRBJ1-2; D not certain. CDR1 is MDHEN, CDR2 SYDVKM, per germline. V gave up 3 bases and J gave up 8 bases, with 13 bases separating them. This CDR3 comprises 13 residues. Written as DNA, the CDR3 is TGTGCCAGCAGTTTCCTTCACATCGGGGGCTACACCTTC. The encoded protein is CASSFLHIGGYTF.

The chain recombines TRBV2 with TRBJ2-7; D is possibly TRBD2 (6 bases). There are 12 residues in the CDR3. Trimming shortened V by 6 bases and J by 2 bases, and 8 bases separated the two germline ends. Germline V gives CDR1 SNHLY, CDR2 FYNNEI. The CDR3 here is CASRGGPYEQYF. The CDR3 bases are TGTGCCAGCAGGGGAGGTCCCTACGAGCAGTACTTC.

This rearrangement joins TRBV7-2 to TRBJ2-2, with D unresolved. Per the germline V gene, CDR1 is SGHTA and CDR2 is FQGNSA. This CDR3 has 12 amino acids. V lost 5 bases and J lost 7, with 8 bases in between. CDR3 region: CASSTKYGELFF. The DNA for the CDR3 is TGTGCCAGCAGCACTAAGTACGGGGAGCTGTTTTTT.

This clone showed up just a few times. This rearrangement joins TRBV5-4 to TRBJ1-1, with D perhaps TRBD1 (5 bases). Germline CDR1 is SGHNT and CDR2 is YYREEE (reference sequence). CDR3 length equals 15 residues. Trimming shortened V by 3 bases and J by 4 bases, and 16 bases separated the two germline ends. CDR3 coding DNA: TGTGCCAGCAGCTCGGACCAGGGTCGCCGCACTGAAGCTTTCTTT. It is translated as CASSSDQGRRTEAFF.

The chain couples TRBV6-4 to TRBJ1-3; 8 bases are a match to TRBD1. The CDR3 is 15 residues long. The V gene end was trimmed by 5 bases and the J gene end by 2 bases; junction bases not matched to a gene: 5. Germline V CDR1 and CDR2: MRHNA, SNTAGT. The CDR3 reads CASSTDRGPGNTIYF. The CDR3 nucleotides read TGTGCCAGCAGTACTGACAGGGGACCTGGAAACACCATATATTTT.

The chain recombines TRBV7-9 with TRBJ1-4; TRBD1 matches at 7 bases. V was pared by 5 bases and J by 4 bases, with 4 bases of the junction left unmatched. CDR1 and CDR2 from the germline V gene are SEHNR and FQNEAQ (reference sequence). The CDR3 is made up of 14 amino acids. The CDR3 here is CASSKGAGNEKLFF. The CDR3 DNA reads as TGTGCCAGCAGCAAGGGGGCCGGTAATGAAAAACTGTTTTTT. Drawing the rest from reference TRBV7-9 and TRBJ1-4, the complete variable domain is DTGVSQNPRHKITKRGQNVTFRCDPISEHNRLYWYRQTLGQGPEFLTYFQNEAQLEKSRLLSDRFSAERPKGSFSTLEIQRTEQGDSAMYLCASSKGAGNEKLFFGSGTQLSVL.

This rearrangement joins TRBV5-1 to TRBJ2-5; TRBD2 matches at 9 bases. This CDR3 is 15 amino acids long. Germline V lookup: CDR1 SGHRS, CDR2 YFSETQ. V lost 7 bases to trimming and J lost 5 bases; unmatched junction nucleotides: 12. CDR3 sequence: CASRGGGAELETQYF. The DNA for the CDR3 is TGCGCCAGCCGAGGCGGGGGGGCGGAGTTGGAGACCCAGTACTTC.

The J gene is TRBJ2-6, the V gene TRBV5-1; D possibly corresponds to TRBD1 (6 bases). The CDR3 loop spans 15 amino acids. Per germline, CDR1 SGHRS and CDR2 YFSETQ. With 4 bases removed from V and 1 base from J, the gap between germline ends came to 9 bases. CDR3 region: CASSHQGSGANVLTF. CDR3 bases: TGCGCCAGCAGCCATCAGGGGTCTGGGGCCAACGTCCTGACTTTC.

The gene calls are TRBV7-8 and TRBJ2-3, with 9 bases fitting TRBD2. CDR1 and CDR2 (germline): SGHVS, FQNEAQ. The CDR3 has 18 residues. V shed 5 bases, J shed 2 bases, and the junction held 14 bases outside the gene matches. The CDR3 DNA sequence: TGTGCCAGCAGCCCCGGGTCCCTCGCGGGAGGGTACACAGATACGCAGTATTTT. It codes for CASSPGSLAGGYTDTQYF.

This sequence joins TRBV2 and TRBJ1-2; D possibly corresponds to TRBD1 (6 bases). The germline V and J ends were trimmed by 6 bases and 1 base, with 15 bases remaining between them. Germline V gives CDR1 SNHLY, CDR2 FYNNEI. This CDR3 has 15 amino acids. This CDR3 reads CASRGRQALNYGYTF. The CDR3, as DNA: TGTGCCAGCAGGGGTCGACAGGCCCTTAACTATGGCTACACCTTC.

The chain recombines TRBV15 with TRBJ1-2; D uncertain. V was pared by 8 bases and J by 4 bases, with 23 bases between. Per germline, CDR1 LNHNV and CDR2 YYDKDF (reference sequence). CDR3 size: 16 residues. CDR3: CATSVQTLPGSYGYTF. Written as DNA, the CDR3 is TGTGCCACCTCCGTTCAGACCCTACCAGGAAGCTATGGCTACACCTTC.

The chain combines TRBV19 with TRBJ2-1, with 9 nucleotides matching TRBD2. With V trimmed by 4 bases and J by 7 bases, 14 bases remained unmatched. CDR3 length: 17 residues. Germline V gene data show CDR1 as LNHDA and CDR2 as SQIVND (reference sequence). The CDR3 loop is CASSKKARGGLVNEQFF. The DNA of the CDR3 is TGTGCCAGTAGTAAGAAGGCGCGGGGGGGCCTAGTAAATGAGCAGTTCTTC.

J is TRBJ1-1 and V is TRBV4-2; D is unclear. The CDR3 is made up of 11 amino acids. The V end lost 1 base, the J end lost 8 bases, and 5 bases lay between the germline ends. Per germline, CDR1 LGHNA and CDR2 YNFKEQ. The CDR3 is CASSQGAEAFF. CDR3 in DNA: TGTGCCAGCAGCCAAGGGGCAGAAGCTTTCTTT.

V is TRBV29-1 and J is TRBJ2-2; D gene ambiguous. This CDR3 has 13 amino acids. V was pared by 3 bases and J by 1 base, with 6 bases between. Germline values: CDR1 SQVTM, CDR2 ANQGSEA. The CDR3 DNA follows: TGCAGCGTTGATCCAGGGAACACCGGGGAGCTGTTTTTT. It specifies CSVDPGNTGELFF.

The chain couples TRBV7-2 to TRBJ2-3, with 12 bases aligning to TRBD2. With 6 bases clipped from V and 7 bases from J, the junction kept 8 bases outside the gene matches. Germline lookup yields CDR1 SGHTA and CDR2 FQGNSA. This CDR3 region has 15 residues. The CDR3 region is CASRSSGGAPYTQYF. Here the CDR3 DNA reads TGTGCCAGCAGATCTAGCGGGGGGGCCCCATATACGCAGTATTTT.